The source of this TCR beta chain is a study of blood T cell repertoires in COVID-19. Whole-study context: Samples of COVID-19 (acute and convalescent) were obtained from the United States, Italy and Spain.

Trimming pared 1 base from V and 5 bases from J, leaving 8 bases between. The CDR3 totals 13 residues. CDR1 LNHDA and CDR2 SQIVND come from the germline V gene (reference sequence). Measured with immunoSEQ multiplex PCR; TCRdb has only the in-frame clones, and not every one. The sample holds some 490,000 clones, around 85% seen once. Living in 24 US areas, the participants were between about 18 and 95 years of age. Each participant's cohort was designated according to participant-reported clinical history. The recovered donors of Cohort 3 showed two negative PCRs, clearance, or symptom resolution. The chain employs TRBV19 and TRBJ1-2; D gene unclear. This clonotype was sampled from a woman aged 55-75 years who had recovered from COVID-19. Sequencing was done on a sample of PBMCs or T cells enriched from blood (not recorded which). The CDR3: CASSIGADYGYTF. CDR3 bases: TGTGCCAGTAGTATAGGGGCAGATTATGGCTACACCTTC.